This passage covers 18 T cell receptor beta chains from one sample sequenced in a study of T cell responses to AZD1222 COVID-19 vaccine. Clones were sequenced by immunoSEQ multiplex PCR, and TCRdb holds only the in-frame ones, with some missing. Found here are fewer than 30,000 clones, roughly 78% of them singletons; the top ten hold approximately 5%. Sequencing was performed on peripheral blood, taken on day 0 of AZD1222 vaccination. The source is an adult in good health.

This chain uses TRBV5-1 with TRBJ1-1; 7 nucleotides align to TRBD1. Germline V gene lookup returns CDR1 SGHRS and CDR2 YFSETQ. The CDR3 consists of 15 residues. V lost 4 bases to trimming and J lost 0 bases; unmatched junction nucleotides: 6. The CDR3 protein is CASSQTGELNTEAFF. The DNA for the CDR3 is TGCGCCAGCAGCCAAACAGGGGAGCTGAACACTGAAGCTTTCTTT. Full variable domain (outside the CDR3, taken from reference TRBV5-1 and TRBJ1-1): KAGVTQTPRYLIKTRGQQVTLSCSPISGHRSVSWYQQTPGQGLQFLFEYFSETQRNKGNFPGRFSGRQFSNSRSEMNVSTLELGDSALYLCASSQTGELNTEAFFGQGTRLTVV.

The CDR3 loop is CASSLICSETATNEKLFF. DNA for the CDR3: TGTGCCAGCAGCTTAATTTGTTCGGAGACTGCAACTAATGAAAAACTGTTTTTT. V is TRBV7-3 and J is TRBJ1-4; D call uncertain. V was cut by 1 base and J by 0 bases, with 15 bases left in between. Per germline, CDR1 SGHTA and CDR2 FQGTGA. This CDR3 is 18 amino acids long.

The chain couples TRBV30 to TRBJ1-4; a weak D match, TRBD1 (5 bases). The CDR3 spans 17 residues. The V end lost 2 bases, the J end lost 2 bases, and 18 bases lay between the germline ends. CDR1 GTSNPN and CDR2 SVGIG come from the germline V gene (reference sequence). The CDR3 protein is CAWSTPTGEGTNEKLFF. For the CDR3, the DNA is TGTGCCTGGAGTACCCCGACCGGCGAGGGGACTAATGAAAAACTGTTTTTT.

The chain links TRBV2 to TRBJ2-2; D gene ambiguous. CDR1 and CDR2 (germline): SNHLY, FYNNEI. V was clipped by 5 bases and J by 8 bases, with 15 bases between them. The CDR3 loop spans 14 amino acids. The CDR3 is CASSPTRRPGELFF. In DNA, the CDR3 is TGTGCCAGCAGTCCGACTCGCAGACCGGGGGAGCTGTTTTTT.

The chain is built from TRBV3-1 (or the pseudogene TRBV3-2) and TRBJ2-1; tentatively, D is TRBD2 (6 bases). Between the trimmed V and J ends, which lost 4 bases and 12 bases, there was a span of 16 bases. The CDR3 spans 13 residues. In germline, CDR1 is LGHDT, CDR2 YNNKEL (reference sequence). CDR3 in DNA: TGTGCCAGCAGCCTGGGACTCCTTATCGGGCAGTTCTTC. Translated: CASSLGLLIGQFF.

This clone has a single count. The rearrangement uses TRBV3-1 (or the pseudogene TRBV3-2) and TRBJ2-7; unclear D gene. Trimming stripped 0 bases from V and 0 bases from J, with 12 bases between. The CDR3 has 16 residues. Germline lookup yields CDR1 LGHDT and CDR2 YNNKEL (reference sequence). CDR3 coding DNA: TGTGCCAGCAGCCAAGATAGGAGCGTTGACTCCTACGAGCAGTACGTC. This gives the protein CASSQDRSVDSYEQYV.

This rearrangement joins TRBV4-1 to TRBJ1-5; D is uncertain. This CDR3 contains 16 residues. Trimming removed 0 bases from V and 0 bases from J, with 9 bases in between. Germline CDR1 is MGHRA and CDR2 is YSYEKL. The DNA of the CDR3 is TGCGCCAGCAGCCAAGATCCTTTCAATAGCAATCAGCCCCAGCATTTT. It translates to CASSQDPFNSNQPQHF.

This chain links TRBV4-2 with TRBJ2-1; 14 nucleotides line up with TRBD2. The V segment lost 5 bases and the J segment 10 bases; nucleotides outside the gene matches: 7. Germline V gene lookup returns CDR1 LGHNA and CDR2 YNFKEQ. CDR3 length equals 15 residues. The CDR3 sequence: CASSSGTSGGREQFF. CDR3 sequence (DNA): TGTGCCAGCAGCTCCGGGACTAGCGGGGGTCGAGAGCAGTTCTTC.

The chain carries TRBV28 and TRBJ1-1; maybe TRBD1 (5 bases). Germline V gene lookup returns CDR1 MDHEN and CDR2 SYDVKM. V lost 7 bases and J 0 bases, leaving 9 bases between the germline ends. The CDR3 has 13 amino acids. CDR3 in DNA: TGTGCCAGCACGGGACGCATGAACACTGAAGCTTTCTTT. Translating gives CASTGRMNTEAFF.

The chain carries TRBV27 and TRBJ1-1; the D gene is possibly TRBD1 (5 bases). This CDR3 contains 15 residues. The germline V gene has CDR1 MNHEY and CDR2 SMNVEV (reference sequence). Trimming cost V 4 bases and J 8 bases, with 20 bases left between them. CDR3 residues: CASSSPPGISSEAFF. In DNA form, the CDR3 reads TGTGCCAGCAGTTCTCCCCCAGGGATCTCATCCGAAGCTTTCTTT.

The rearrangement uses TRBV12-3 or TRBV12-4 and TRBJ1-2; D might be TRBD1 (6 bases). Trimming removed 5 bases from V and 7 bases from J, with 14 bases in between. The CDR3 is 13 residues long. The DNA for the CDR3 is TGTGCCAGCAGTGGACAGTTCTCTGGTGGCTACACCTTC. This gives the protein CASSGQFSGGYTF.

The CDR3 loop reads CASSQFTGTENTEAFF. CDR3 sequence (DNA): TGTGCCAGCAGCCAGTTCACCGGGACAGAGAACACTGAAGCTTTCTTT. The gene calls are TRBV11-3 and TRBJ1-1, with TRBD1 matching over 7 bases. The V and J ends lost 5 bases and 1 base, in that order; junction bases with no gene match: 10. The CDR3 has 16 amino acids. The germline V gene has CDR1 SGHNT and CDR2 YENEEA. The variable domain in full, completed from reference TRBV11-3 and TRBJ1-1, reads EAGVVQSPRYKIIEKKQPVAFWCNPISGHNTLYWYLQNLGQGPELLIRYENEEAVDDSQLPKDRFSAERLKGVDSTLKIQPAELGDSAVYLCASSQFTGTENTEAFFGQGTRLTVV.

The J gene is TRBJ1-2, the V gene TRBV6-5; 7 positions match TRBD1. CDR3 length: 14 amino acids. Germline V lookup: CDR1 MNHEY, CDR2 SVGAGI. The trim removed 5 bases at V and 6 bases at J, leaving 9 bases unmatched. CDR3 DNA sequence: TGTGCCAGCAGTCTGACAGGGCCGGGGAATGGCTACACCTTC. Its translation: CASSLTGPGNGYTF.

This clone came up once. The chain employs TRBV10-3 and TRBJ2-1; 7 positions match TRBD2. J lost 6 bases, V lost 1 base, and 6 bases had no gene match. The CDR3 is 15 residues long. Germline values: CDR1 ENHRY, CDR2 SYGVKD. The CDR3 sequence is CAISEFGGVSNEQFF. In DNA, the CDR3 is TGTGCCATCAGTGAGTTTGGGGGGGTGTCCAATGAGCAGTTCTTC.

CDR3 region: CASSQDPAGRGKLFF. The CDR3 DNA is TGTGCCAGCAGCCAAGATCCCGCGGGAAGGGGAAAACTGTTTTTT. This chain connects TRBV3-1 (or the pseudogene TRBV3-2) to TRBJ1-4; tentative D call: TRBD1 (5 bases). The ends were cut back, 0 bases at V and 10 bases at J, with 15 bases in the middle. CDR1 and CDR2 (germline): LGHDT, YNNKEL (reference sequence). CDR3 length equals 15 residues.

Here the CDR3 DNA reads TGTGCCAGCAGCCAAGATTACGGGAAAGCTTTCTTT. The encoded protein is CASSQDYGKAFF. This chain connects TRBV3-1 (or the pseudogene TRBV3-2) to TRBJ1-1; no clear D. The CDR3 loop spans 12 amino acids. Germline loops: CDR1 LGHDT, CDR2 YNNKEL (reference sequence). V was shortened by 0 bases and J by 9 bases, with 8 bases between the two germline ends.

The rearrangement joins TRBV7-8 to TRBJ2-1; 12 bases line up with TRBD2. This CDR3 has 17 residues. With 2 bases clipped from V and 2 bases from J, the junction kept 4 bases outside the gene matches. Germline CDR1 SGHVS, CDR2 FQNEAQ. Written as DNA, the CDR3 is TGTGCCAGCAGCTTACGGACTAGCGGGACTACCTACAATGAGCAGTTCTTC. It yields the protein CASSLRTSGTTYNEQFF. The full variable domain, its missing parts supplied by reference TRBV7-8 and TRBJ2-1, is GAGVSQSPRYKVAKRGQDVALRCDPISGHVSLFWYQQALGQGPEFLTYFQNEAQLDKSGLPSDRFFAERPEGSVSTLKIQRTQQEDSAVYLCASSLRTSGTTYNEQFFGPGTRLTVL.

Turning to this clone: Relative to the germline gene, one junction end is altered; a read error may explain this. The chain employs TRBV7-7 and TRBJ1-5, with D possibly matching TRBD1 (5 bases). CDR1 and CDR2 from the germline V gene are SSHAT and FNYEAQ (reference sequence). This CDR3 has 13 residues. The CDR3 region has the DNA TGTGCTAGCAGTCTAGGGACCGGGCAGCCCCAGCATTTT. Its protein product is CASSLGTGQPQHF.